A selection of T cell receptor beta chains follows, all from one sample in a study of CD8+ T cells in alopecia areata. The protocol was immunoSEQ multiplex PCR, while the TCRdb copy is restricted to in-frame clones and leaves out a portion. The sample lists approximately 150,000 clones; around 58% were seen once. The sample consisted of CD4+ T cells sorted from blood, taken at approximately week 60, from a patient treated with tofacitinib. The source is a human donor with alopecia areata. Both conserved end residues are part of each CDR3. A D gene is named only where the DNA matches it firmly. The listing skips clone size in some rows; elsewhere it reads once, few, many or a size class.

d_call	v_call	clone_size	j_call	cdr3_aa	cdr3_nt
TRBD1	TRBV7-2	few	TRBJ1-2	CASRPTGEHGYTF	TGTGCCAGCAGGCCGACAGGGGAACATGGCTACACCTTC
TRBD2	TRBV25-1	NA	TRBJ2-5	CASSDGREETQYF	TGTGCCAGCAGTGATGGGAGGGAAGAGACCCAGTACTTC
NA	TRBV20-1	NA	TRBJ1-2	CSARDGVGYTF	TGCAGTGCTAGAGACGGGGTCGGCTACACCTTC
NA	TRBV4-1	few	TRBJ2-4	CASSQDGESKLAKNIQYF	TGCGCCAGCAGCCAAGACGGAGAGTCGAAACTAGCCAAAAACATTCAGTACTTC
TRBD2	TRBV4-2	NA	TRBJ2-7	CASSHATSGAYEQYF	TGTGCCAGCAGCCATGCGACTAGCGGGGCCTACGAGCAGTACTTC
NA	TRBV5-6	many	TRBJ2-4	CASSYDSVLGQYF	TGTGCCAGCAGCTACGATTCCGTTCTGGGACAGTACTTC
NA	TRBV4-2	NA	TRBJ2-7	CASSEGSTYEQYF	TGTGCCAGCAGCGAGGGCAGTACCTACGAGCAGTACTTC
NA	TRBV6-5	NA	TRBJ1-1	CASSYKPTSDTEAFF	TGTGCCAGCAGTTACAAACCGACTTCGGACACTGAAGCTTTCTTT
NA	TRBV5-1	NA	TRBJ2-5	CASSLGTGPQETQYF	TGCGCCAGCAGCTTGGGTACAGGACCACAAGAGACCCAGTACTTC
NA	TRBV2	NA	TRBJ2-7	CASSERGVPNYEQYF	TGTGCCAGCAGTGAACGAGGGGTCCCGAACTACGAGCAGTACTTC
NA	TRBV5-1	NA	TRBJ1-2	CASSLVAEYGYTF	TGCGCCAGCAGCTTGGTGGCAGAATATGGCTACACCTTC
TRBD1	TRBV19	few	TRBJ1-1	CASSIQGVNTEAFF	TGTGCCAGTAGTATTCAGGGGGTGAACACTGAAGCTTTCTTT
NA	TRBV27	few	TRBJ2-7	CASSLGYSGGYEQYF	TGTGCCAGCAGTTTAGGGTATAGCGGAGGCTACGAGCAGTACTTC
TRBD1	TRBV30	few	TRBJ1-2	CAWGPGQQGERGYTF	TGTGCCTGGGGGCCGGGACAGCAGGGGGAACGTGGCTACACCTTC
TRBD1	TRBV2	once	TRBJ1-1	CASRETGDTEAFF	TGTGCCAGCAGAGAAACAGGGGACACTGAAGCTTTCTTT
NA	TRBV29-1	NA	TRBJ2-6	CSVGWWTQSGANVLTF	TGCAGCGTTGGGTGGTGGACCCAATCTGGGGCCAACGTCCTGACTTTC
NA	TRBV28	few	TRBJ2-1	CASSLSPLVTADNEQFF	TGTGCCAGCAGTTTATCCCCCCTGGTCACTGCCGACAATGAGCAGTTCTTC